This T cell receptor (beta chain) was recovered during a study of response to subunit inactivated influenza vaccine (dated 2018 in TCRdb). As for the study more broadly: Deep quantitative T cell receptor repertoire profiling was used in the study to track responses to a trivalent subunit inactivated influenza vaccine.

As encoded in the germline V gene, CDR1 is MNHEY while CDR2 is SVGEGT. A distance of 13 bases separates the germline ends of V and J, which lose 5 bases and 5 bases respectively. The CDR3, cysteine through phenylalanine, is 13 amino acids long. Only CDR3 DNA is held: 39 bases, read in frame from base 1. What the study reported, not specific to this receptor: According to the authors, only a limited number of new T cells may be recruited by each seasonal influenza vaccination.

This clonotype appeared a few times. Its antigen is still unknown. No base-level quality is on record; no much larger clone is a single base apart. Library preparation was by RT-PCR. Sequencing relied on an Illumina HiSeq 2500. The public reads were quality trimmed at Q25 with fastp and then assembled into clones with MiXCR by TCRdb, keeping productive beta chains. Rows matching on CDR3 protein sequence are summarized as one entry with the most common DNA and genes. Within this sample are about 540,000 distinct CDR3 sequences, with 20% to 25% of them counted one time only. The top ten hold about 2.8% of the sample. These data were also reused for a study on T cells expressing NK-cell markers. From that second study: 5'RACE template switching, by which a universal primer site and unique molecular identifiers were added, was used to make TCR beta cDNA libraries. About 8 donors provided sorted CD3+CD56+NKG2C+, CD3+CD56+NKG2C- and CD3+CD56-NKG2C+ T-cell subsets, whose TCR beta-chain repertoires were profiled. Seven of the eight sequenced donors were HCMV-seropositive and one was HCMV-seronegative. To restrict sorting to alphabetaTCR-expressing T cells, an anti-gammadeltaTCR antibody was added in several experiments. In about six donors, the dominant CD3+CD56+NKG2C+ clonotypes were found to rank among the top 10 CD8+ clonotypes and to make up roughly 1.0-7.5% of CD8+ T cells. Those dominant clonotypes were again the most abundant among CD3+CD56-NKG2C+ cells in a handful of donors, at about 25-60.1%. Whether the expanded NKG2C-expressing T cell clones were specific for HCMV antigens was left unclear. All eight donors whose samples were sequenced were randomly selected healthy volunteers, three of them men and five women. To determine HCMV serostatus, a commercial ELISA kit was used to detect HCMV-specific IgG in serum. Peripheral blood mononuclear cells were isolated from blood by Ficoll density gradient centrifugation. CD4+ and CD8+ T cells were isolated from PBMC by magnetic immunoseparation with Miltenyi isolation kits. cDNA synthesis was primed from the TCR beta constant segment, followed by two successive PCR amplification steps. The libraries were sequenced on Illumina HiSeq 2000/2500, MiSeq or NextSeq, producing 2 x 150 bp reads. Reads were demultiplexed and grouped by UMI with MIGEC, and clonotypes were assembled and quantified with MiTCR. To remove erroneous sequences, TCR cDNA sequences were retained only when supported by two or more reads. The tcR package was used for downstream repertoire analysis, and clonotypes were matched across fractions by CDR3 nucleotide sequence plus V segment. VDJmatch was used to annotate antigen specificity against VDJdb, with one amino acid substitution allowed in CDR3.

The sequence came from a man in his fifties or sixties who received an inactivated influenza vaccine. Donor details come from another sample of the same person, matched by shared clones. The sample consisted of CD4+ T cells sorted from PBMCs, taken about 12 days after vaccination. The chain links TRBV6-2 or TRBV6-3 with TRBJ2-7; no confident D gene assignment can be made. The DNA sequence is TGTGCCAGCAGTAACAGACGGGCCGACGAGCAGTACTTC. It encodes CASSNRRADEQYF.